The 21 T cell receptor beta chains reported below all come from one sample, sequenced in a study of blood T cells in healthy people across ages. A second roughly 6 to 12 cycle PCR used barcoded and J-beta primers. Each CDR3 protein is one row after TCRdb ran MiXCR on the 5' RACE reads. The sample yields about 1.4 million distinct CDR3 sequences, roughly 59% seen once. The specimen sequenced was blood. The receptors stem from a man aged 18 to 30 in good health.

This clonotype was counted a few times. The V call is TRBV7-2, the J call TRBJ2-7; D is perhaps TRBD2 (6 bases). The ends were cut back, 5 bases at V and 2 bases at J, with 16 bases in the middle. CDR1 and CDR2 from the germline V gene are SGHTA and FQGNSA. The CDR3 consists of 15 residues. CDR3 sequence (DNA): TGTGCCAGCAGCAAGCGGGCTAGCGTCACCTACGAGCAGTACTTC. Protein product: CASSKRASVTYEQYF. The whole variable domain, filled in from reference TRBV7-2 and TRBJ2-7, reads GAGVSQSPSNKVTEKGKDVELRCDPISGHTALYWYRQSLGQGLEFLIYFQGNSAPDKSGLPSDRFSAERTGGSVSTLTIQRTQQEDSAVYLCASSKRASVTYEQYFGPGTRLTVT.

This clonotype was counted only a few times. The chain carries TRBV29-1 and TRBJ2-1; 11 bases line up with TRBD2. Near its end, the DNA agrees better with TRBJ2-7, so the J call may be wrong. This CDR3 has 18 amino acids. Looked up from germline, CDR1 is SQVTM and CDR2 is ANQGSEA. Here the CDR3 DNA reads TGCAGCGTTGAGGGCACTAGCGGGGGAATGCCCCAAGGGAATGAGCAGTACTTC. It codes for CSVEGTSGGMPQGNEQYF.

Details on this clonotype: This may stem from a read error, because a much larger clone lies one nucleotide away. The V call is TRBV29-1, the J call TRBJ2-5; D is uncertain. Germline V gives CDR1 SQVTM, CDR2 ANQGSEA. The V end was cut by 0 bases, the J end by 6 bases, with 11 bases between. The CDR3 runs 13 residues. CDR3 coding DNA: TGCAGCGTTGAAGAAACGGGTGGAAAGACCCAGTACTTC. Its translation: CSVEETGGKTQYF.

The chain uses TRBV5-5 and TRBJ2-1; D may be TRBD1 (6 bases). Germline-derived CDR1 and CDR2 are SGHKS and YYEKEE (reference sequence). V gave up 4 bases and J gave up 5 bases, with 16 bases separating them. The CDR3 runs to 15 residues. The CDR3 sequence: CASSPGTSSHNEQFF. In DNA form, the CDR3 reads TGTGCCAGCAGCCCCGGGACAAGTTCACACAATGAGCAGTTCTTC.

This clonotype was seen more than once but under ten times. This chain connects TRBV29-1 to TRBJ2-5; TRBD2 matches at 13 bases. This CDR3 has 13 amino acids. V was pared by 6 bases and J by 6 bases, with 4 bases of the junction left unmatched. Germline-derived CDR1 and CDR2 are SQVTM and ANQGSEA. In DNA form, the CDR3 reads TGCAGCGTGGGACTAGCGGGGTCCCAGACCCAGTACTTC. Translating it yields CSVGLAGSQTQYF.

This clonotype showed up many times. The genes are TRBV20-1 and TRBJ2-3, with D hard to call. Germline CDR1 and CDR2: DFQATT and SNEGSKA (reference sequence). Trimming removed 5 bases from V and 6 bases from J, with 9 bases in between. The CDR3 has 11 amino acids. The chain's CDR3 is CSAPMSDTQYF. The CDR3 nucleotides are TGCAGTGCTCCAATGAGCGATACGCAGTATTTT.

V usage is TRBV27 and J usage is TRBJ2-6; D tentatively fits TRBD1 or TRBD2 (5 bases each). Deletions cut 0 bases from V and 9 bases from J, with 9 bases between. Germline assignment: CDR1 MNHEY and CDR2 SMNVEV (reference sequence). CDR3 length: 14 amino acids. The CDR3 region is CASSLSGTFNVLTF. The CDR3 DNA reads as TGTGCCAGCAGTTTATCCGGGACGTTCAACGTCCTGACTTTC.

This rearrangement joins TRBV5-5 to TRBJ2-5; D might be TRBD2 (10 bases). V shed 4 bases and J shed 3 bases, with 34 bases lying between them. The CDR3 sequence is 21 residues long. Germline CDR1 is SGHKS and CDR2 is YYEKEE (reference sequence). CDR3 protein: CASSVTPGQGKLAGPKETQYF. The CDR3 DNA is TGTGCCAGCAGCGTGACGCCGGGACAGGGTAAACTAGCGGGACCTAAAGAGACCCAGTACTTC.

This sequence joins TRBV29-1 and TRBJ2-2; 9 bases align to TRBD1. From germline, CDR1 is SQVTM and CDR2 ANQGSEA. The CDR3 runs to 15 residues. Trimming at V came to 3 bases and at J to 1 base, leaving 3 bases not matched to a gene. For the CDR3, the DNA is TGCAGCGTTGACTCGACAGGGGGGAACACCGGGGAGCTGTTTTTT. This encodes CSVDSTGGNTGELFF.

The gene calls are TRBV18 and TRBJ2-1; D is unclear. The germline V and J ends were trimmed by 4 bases and 2 bases, with 12 bases remaining between them. Germline V CDR1 and CDR2: KGHSH, LQKENI. The CDR3 is 15 amino acids. The CDR3 DNA is TGTGCCAGCTCACGCGGTAAGCCCGCCTACAATGAGCAGTTCTTC. Its translation: CASSRGKPAYNEQFF.

V usage is TRBV20-1 and J usage is TRBJ2-1; TRBD2 might be the D (7 bases). Germline V gene lookup returns CDR1 DFQATT and CDR2 SNEGSKA (reference sequence). The CDR3 is 13 amino acids. The germline V and J ends were trimmed by 8 bases and 5 bases, with 16 bases remaining between them. The CDR3: CSPRGGLNNEQFF. In nucleotides, the CDR3 is TGCAGTCCGAGGGGGGGACTCAACAATGAGCAGTTCTTC.

V gene TRBV28 combines with J gene TRBJ2-5; weak D call: TRBD2 (6 bases). This CDR3 is built from 15 residues. Germline V gene lookup returns CDR1 MDHEN and CDR2 SYDVKM. Trimming pared 3 bases from V and 5 bases from J, leaving 16 bases between. The CDR3 DNA is TGTGCCAGCAGTTTGCCAGGGAGGCAAGGCGAGACCCAGTACTTC. Residues: CASSLPGRQGETQYF.

The chain recombines TRBV15 with TRBJ1-5, with D hard to call. This CDR3 is built from 15 residues. V was pared by 5 bases and J by 0 bases, with 11 bases between. Looked up from germline, CDR1 is LNHNV and CDR2 is YYDKDF (reference sequence). The CDR3 here is CATSLTIYSNQPQHF. CDR3 coding DNA: TGTGCCACCAGCCTAACAATTTATAGCAATCAGCCCCAGCATTTT.

The rearrangement uses TRBV4-3 and TRBJ2-3, with D tentatively TRBD2 (6 bases). Trimming stripped 1 base from V and 2 bases from J, with 13 bases between. This CDR3 has 16 amino acids. Germline V gene sequence: CDR1 LGHNA, CDR2 YSLEER. The chain's CDR3 is CASSQGGLFLTDTQYF. CDR3 DNA sequence: TGCGCCAGCAGCCAAGGGGGACTCTTCCTCACAGATACGCAGTATTTT.

The chain carries TRBV4-1 and TRBJ2-5; 9 bases map to TRBD1. The J call may be in error: the DNA end matches TRBJ2-7 better. Germline CDR1 MGHRA, CDR2 YSYEKL. CDR3 length: 13 residues. CDR3 DNA sequence: TGCGCCAGCAGCCGATCGACAGGGGGCGAGCAGTACTTC. Encoded protein: CASSRSTGGEQYF.

The chain is built from TRBV15 and TRBJ2-5; possible D gene TRBD2, 6 bases. Trimming shortened V by 4 bases and J by 2 bases, and 17 bases separated the two germline ends. The CDR3 totals 16 residues. The germline CDR1 and CDR2 sequences are LNHNV and YYDKDF (reference sequence). CDR3 amino acids: CATSTKGRGNQETQYF. The DNA for the CDR3 is TGTGCCACCAGCACCAAAGGCCGGGGGAATCAAGAGACCCAGTACTTC. Looking up the rest from reference TRBV15 and TRBJ2-5 gives the full variable domain: DAMVIQNPRYQVTQFGKPVTLSCSQTLNHNVMYWYQQKSSQAPKLLFHYYDKDFNNEADTPDNFQSRRPNTSFCFLDIRSPGLGDTAMYLCATSTKGRGNQETQYFGPGTRLLVL.

The gene calls are TRBV6-6 and TRBJ2-7, with unresolved D. The CDR3 totals 14 residues. From germline, CDR1 is MNHNY and CDR2 SVGAGI (reference sequence). Trimming cost V 5 bases and J 4 bases, with 15 bases left between them. The CDR3 reads CASSNPSPPYEQYF. DNA for the CDR3: TGTGCCAGCAGTAACCCCTCGCCTCCATACGAGCAGTACTTC.

The V and J genes are TRBV20-1 and TRBJ1-6; D unclear. CDR3 length equals 13 residues. Trimming stripped 3 bases from V and 7 bases from J, with 10 bases between. Looked up from germline, CDR1 is DFQATT and CDR2 is SNEGSKA (reference sequence). CDR3 nucleotides: TGCAGTGCTAGGAAAAGCATGAATTCACCCCTCCACTTT. It codes for CSARKSMNSPLHF.

This clonotype was observed a few times. The chain uses TRBV20-1 and TRBJ2-1, with TRBD1 matching over 9 bases. The V gene's germline CDR1 is DFQATT and CDR2 SNEGSKA (reference sequence). With V trimmed by 3 bases and J by 8 bases, 11 bases remained unmatched. CDR3 size: 15 residues. The CDR3 loop reads CSARSGTGFTHEQFF. Here the CDR3 DNA reads TGCAGTGCTAGGAGTGGGACAGGGTTCACCCATGAGCAGTTCTTC.

The chain couples TRBV7-2 to TRBJ1-1; no clear D. CDR3 length equals 14 residues. The V end was cut by 5 bases, the J end by 3 bases, with 13 bases between. Germline loops: CDR1 SGHTA, CDR2 FQGNSA. CDR3: CASSHDPMDTEAFF. The CDR3 DNA reads as TGTGCCAGCAGCCACGACCCGATGGACACTGAAGCTTTCTTT.

This chain joins TRBV2 and TRBJ2-3; no clear D gene. CDR3 size: 16 residues. Germline V gives CDR1 SNHLY, CDR2 FYNNEI. The V gene lost 3 bases and the J gene lost 0 bases, with 13 bases spanning the gap. The CDR3 DNA is TGTGCCAGCAGTGATGTGGATTTAGTGAGCACAGATACGCAGTATTTT. Translated: CASSDVDLVSTDTQYF.